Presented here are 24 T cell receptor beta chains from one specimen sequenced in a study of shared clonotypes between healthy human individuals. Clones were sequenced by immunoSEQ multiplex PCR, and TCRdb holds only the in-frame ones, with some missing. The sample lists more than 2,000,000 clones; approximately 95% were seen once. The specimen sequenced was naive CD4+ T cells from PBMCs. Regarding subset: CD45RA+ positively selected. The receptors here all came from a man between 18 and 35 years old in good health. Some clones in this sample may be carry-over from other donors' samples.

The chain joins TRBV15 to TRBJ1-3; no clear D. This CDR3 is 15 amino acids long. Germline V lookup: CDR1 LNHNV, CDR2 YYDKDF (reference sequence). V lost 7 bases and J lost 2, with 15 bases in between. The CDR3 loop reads CATKTGILPGNTIYF. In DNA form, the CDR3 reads TGTGCCACCAAGACCGGCATCCTCCCTGGAAACACCATATATTTT.

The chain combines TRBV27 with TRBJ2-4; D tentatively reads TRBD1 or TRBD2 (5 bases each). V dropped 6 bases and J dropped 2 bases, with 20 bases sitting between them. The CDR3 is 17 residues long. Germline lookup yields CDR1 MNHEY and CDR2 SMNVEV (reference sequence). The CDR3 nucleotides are TGTGCCAGCAGGGGACCCGCGATCAACCCATCCAAAAACATTCAGTACTTC. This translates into CASRGPAINPSKNIQYF.

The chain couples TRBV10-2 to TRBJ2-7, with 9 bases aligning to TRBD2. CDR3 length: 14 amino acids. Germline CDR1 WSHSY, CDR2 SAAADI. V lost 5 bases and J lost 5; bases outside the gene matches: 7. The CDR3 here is CASSLAGTRNEQYF. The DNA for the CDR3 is TGCGCCAGCAGTCTAGCGGGGACCCGGAACGAGCAGTACTTC.

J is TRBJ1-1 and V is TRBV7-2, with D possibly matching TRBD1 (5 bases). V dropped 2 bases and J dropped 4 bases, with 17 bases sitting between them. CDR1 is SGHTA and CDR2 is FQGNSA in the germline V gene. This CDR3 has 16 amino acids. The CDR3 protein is CASSLFRWGGGTEAFF. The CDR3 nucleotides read TGTGCCAGCAGCTTATTTCGTTGGGGGGGTGGCACTGAAGCTTTCTTT.

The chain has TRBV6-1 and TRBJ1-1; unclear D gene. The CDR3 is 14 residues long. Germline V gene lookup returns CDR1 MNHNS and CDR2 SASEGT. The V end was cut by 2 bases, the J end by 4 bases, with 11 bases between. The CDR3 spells CASSEIGPATEAFF. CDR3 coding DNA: TGTGCCAGCAGTGAAATAGGACCGGCCACTGAAGCTTTCTTT.

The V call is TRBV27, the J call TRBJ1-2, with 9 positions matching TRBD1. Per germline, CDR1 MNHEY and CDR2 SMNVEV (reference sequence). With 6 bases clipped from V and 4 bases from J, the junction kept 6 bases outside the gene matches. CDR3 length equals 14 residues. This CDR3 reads CASSPWDRAYGYTF. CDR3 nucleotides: TGTGCCAGCAGCCCATGGGACAGGGCCTATGGCTACACCTTC.

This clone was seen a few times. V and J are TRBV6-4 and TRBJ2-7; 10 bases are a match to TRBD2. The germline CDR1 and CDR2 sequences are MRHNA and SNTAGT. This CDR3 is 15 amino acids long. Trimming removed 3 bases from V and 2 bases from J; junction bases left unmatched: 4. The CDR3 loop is CASSEVAGGAYEQYF. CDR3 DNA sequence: TGTGCCAGCAGTGAAGTAGCGGGAGGTGCCTACGAGCAGTACTTC.

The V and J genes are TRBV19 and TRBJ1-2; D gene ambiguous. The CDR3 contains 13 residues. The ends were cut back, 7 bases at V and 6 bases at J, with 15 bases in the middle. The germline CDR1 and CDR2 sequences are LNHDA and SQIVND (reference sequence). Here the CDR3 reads CASIDRRVDGYTF. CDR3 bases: TGTGCCAGTATCGACCGGAGGGTCGATGGCTACACCTTC.

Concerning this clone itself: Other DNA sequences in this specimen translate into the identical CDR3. DNA of the CDR3: TGCGCCAGCAGCTTGGGACTAGCGGGAGTTGGCACAGATACGCAGTATTTT. It specifies CASSLGLAGVGTDTQYF. The V gene is TRBV5-1, the J gene TRBJ2-3; 12 nucleotides align to TRBD2. Germline V gene data show CDR1 as SGHRS and CDR2 as YFSETQ. This CDR3 has 17 residues. With V trimmed by 0 bases and J by 1 base, 3 bases remained unmatched.

This CDR3 is CASSEIATEAFF. The CDR3, as DNA: TGCGCCAGCAGTGAGATTGCGACTGAAGCTTTCTTT. The chain employs TRBV10-2 and TRBJ1-1; the D is unclear. V dropped 2 bases and J dropped 5 bases, with 6 bases sitting between them. Germline CDR1 is WSHSY and CDR2 is SAAADI. CDR3 length: 12 amino acids.

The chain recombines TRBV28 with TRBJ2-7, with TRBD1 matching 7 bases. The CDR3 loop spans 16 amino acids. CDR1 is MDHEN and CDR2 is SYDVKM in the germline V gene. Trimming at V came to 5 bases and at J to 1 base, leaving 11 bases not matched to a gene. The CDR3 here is CASSEAGTVVSYEQYF. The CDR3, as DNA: TGTGCCAGCAGTGAGGCCGGGACAGTCGTTTCCTACGAGCAGTACTTC.

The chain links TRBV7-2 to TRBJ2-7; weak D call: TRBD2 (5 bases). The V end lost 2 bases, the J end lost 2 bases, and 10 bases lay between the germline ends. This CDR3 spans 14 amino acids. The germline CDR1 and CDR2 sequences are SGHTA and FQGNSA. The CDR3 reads CASSLLRVPYEQYF. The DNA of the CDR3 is TGTGCCAGCAGCTTATTGCGGGTTCCCTACGAGCAGTACTTC.

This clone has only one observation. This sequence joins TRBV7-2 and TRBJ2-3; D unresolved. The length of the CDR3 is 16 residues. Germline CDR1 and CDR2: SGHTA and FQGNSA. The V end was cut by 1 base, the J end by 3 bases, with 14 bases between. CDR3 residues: CASSLGPPKVTDTQYF. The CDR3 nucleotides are TGTGCCAGCAGCTTAGGTCCACCTAAAGTTACAGATACGCAGTATTTT. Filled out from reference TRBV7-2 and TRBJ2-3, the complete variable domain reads GAGVSQSPSNKVTEKGKDVELRCDPISGHTALYWYRQSLGQGLEFLIYFQGNSAPDKSGLPSDRFSAERTGGSVSTLTIQRTQQEDSAVYLCASSLGPPKVTDTQYFGPGTRLTVL.

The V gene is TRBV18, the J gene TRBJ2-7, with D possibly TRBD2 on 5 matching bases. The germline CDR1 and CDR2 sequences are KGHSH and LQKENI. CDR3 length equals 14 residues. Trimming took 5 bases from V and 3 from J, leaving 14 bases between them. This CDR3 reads CASSEGSTNYEQYF. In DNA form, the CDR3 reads TGTGCCAGCTCAGAGGGCAGCACAAACTACGAGCAGTACTTC.

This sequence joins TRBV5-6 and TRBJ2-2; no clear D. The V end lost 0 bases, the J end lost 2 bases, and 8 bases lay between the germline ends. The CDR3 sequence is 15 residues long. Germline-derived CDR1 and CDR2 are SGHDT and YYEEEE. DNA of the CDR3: TGTGCCAGCAGCTTGGGTCCTCGAAACACCGGGGAGCTGTTTTTT. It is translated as CASSLGPRNTGELFF.

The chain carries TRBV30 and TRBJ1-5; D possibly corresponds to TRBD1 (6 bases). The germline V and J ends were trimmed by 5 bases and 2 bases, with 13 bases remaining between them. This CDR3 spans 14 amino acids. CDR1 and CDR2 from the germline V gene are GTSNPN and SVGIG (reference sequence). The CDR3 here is CAWGAKGGNQPQHF. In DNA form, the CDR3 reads TGTGCCTGGGGGGCAAAGGGGGGCAATCAGCCCCAGCATTTT.

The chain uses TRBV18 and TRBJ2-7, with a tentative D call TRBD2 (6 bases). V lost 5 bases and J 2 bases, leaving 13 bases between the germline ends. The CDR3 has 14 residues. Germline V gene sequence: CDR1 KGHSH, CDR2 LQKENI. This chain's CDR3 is CASSTSEGTYEQYF. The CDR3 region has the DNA TGTGCCAGCTCAACCTCGGAGGGGACCTACGAGCAGTACTTC.

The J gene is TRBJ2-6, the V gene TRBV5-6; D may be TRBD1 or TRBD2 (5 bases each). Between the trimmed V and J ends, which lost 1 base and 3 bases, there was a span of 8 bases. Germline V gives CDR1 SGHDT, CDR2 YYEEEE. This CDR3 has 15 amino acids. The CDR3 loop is CASSLWGNGANVLTF. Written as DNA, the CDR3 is TGTGCCAGCAGCTTGTGGGGGAATGGGGCCAACGTCCTGACTTTC.

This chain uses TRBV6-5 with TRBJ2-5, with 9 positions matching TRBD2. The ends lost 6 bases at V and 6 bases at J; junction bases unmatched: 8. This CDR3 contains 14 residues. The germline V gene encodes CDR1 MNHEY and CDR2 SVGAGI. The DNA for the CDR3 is TGTGCCAGCAGCCCCGGGACTAGCATAAAGACCCAGTACTTC. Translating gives CASSPGTSIKTQYF.

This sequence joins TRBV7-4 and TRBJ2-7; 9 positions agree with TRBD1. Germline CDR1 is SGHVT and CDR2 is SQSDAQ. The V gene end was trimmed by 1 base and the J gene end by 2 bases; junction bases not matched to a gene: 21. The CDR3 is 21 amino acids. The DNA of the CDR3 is TGTGCCAGCAGCTTAGGACTGTGTGGGACAGGGAAACTGTCAGGGGCCTACGAGCAGTACTTC. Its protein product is CASSLGLCGTGKLSGAYEQYF.

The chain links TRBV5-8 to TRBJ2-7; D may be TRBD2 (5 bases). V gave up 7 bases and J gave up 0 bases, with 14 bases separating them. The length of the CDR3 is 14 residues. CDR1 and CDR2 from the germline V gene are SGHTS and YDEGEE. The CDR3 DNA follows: TGTGCCAGCGGACGGACGGGGAGCTCCTACGAGCAGTACTTC. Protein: CASGRTGSSYEQYF.

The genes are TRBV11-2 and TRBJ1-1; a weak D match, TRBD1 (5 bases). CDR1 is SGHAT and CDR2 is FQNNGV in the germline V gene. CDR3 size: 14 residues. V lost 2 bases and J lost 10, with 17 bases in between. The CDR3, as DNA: TGTGCCAGCAGCTTATTATCTGGGGACGGGACAGCTTTCTTT. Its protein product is CASSLLSGDGTAFF.

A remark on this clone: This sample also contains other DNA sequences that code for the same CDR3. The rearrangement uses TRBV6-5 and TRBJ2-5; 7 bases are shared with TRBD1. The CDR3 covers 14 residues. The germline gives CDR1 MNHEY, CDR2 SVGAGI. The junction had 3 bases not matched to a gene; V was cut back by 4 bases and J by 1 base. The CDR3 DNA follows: TGTGCCAGCAGTTCCCGGGACAGCCAAGAGACCCAGTACTTC. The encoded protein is CASSSRDSQETQYF.

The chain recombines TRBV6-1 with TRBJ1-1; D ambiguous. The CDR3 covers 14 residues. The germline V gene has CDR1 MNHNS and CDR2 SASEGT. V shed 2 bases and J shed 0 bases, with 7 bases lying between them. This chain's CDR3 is CASSELLMNTEAFF. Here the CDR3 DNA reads TGTGCCAGCAGTGAACTATTAATGAACACTGAAGCTTTCTTT.